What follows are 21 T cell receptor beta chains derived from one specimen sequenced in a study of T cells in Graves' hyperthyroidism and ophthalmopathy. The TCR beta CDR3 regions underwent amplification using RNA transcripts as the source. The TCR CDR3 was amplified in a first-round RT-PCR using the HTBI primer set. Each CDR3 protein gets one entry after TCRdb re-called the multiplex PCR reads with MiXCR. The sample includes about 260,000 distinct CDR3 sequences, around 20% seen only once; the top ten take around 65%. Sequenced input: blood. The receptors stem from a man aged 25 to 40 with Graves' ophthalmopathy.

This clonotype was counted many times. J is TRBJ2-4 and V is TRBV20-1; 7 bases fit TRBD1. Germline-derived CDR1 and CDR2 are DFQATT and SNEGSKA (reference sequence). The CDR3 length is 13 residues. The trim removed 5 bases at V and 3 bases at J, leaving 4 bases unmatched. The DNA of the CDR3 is TGCAGTGCTGACAGGGCGGGCAAAAACATTCAGTACTTC. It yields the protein CSADRAGKNIQYF.

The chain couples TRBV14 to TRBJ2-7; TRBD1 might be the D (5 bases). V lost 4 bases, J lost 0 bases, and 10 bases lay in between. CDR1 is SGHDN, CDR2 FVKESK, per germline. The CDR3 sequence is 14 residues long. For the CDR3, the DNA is TGTGCCAGCAGCCGGTGGGGCAGCTCCTACGAGCAGTACTTC. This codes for CASSRWGSSYEQYF.

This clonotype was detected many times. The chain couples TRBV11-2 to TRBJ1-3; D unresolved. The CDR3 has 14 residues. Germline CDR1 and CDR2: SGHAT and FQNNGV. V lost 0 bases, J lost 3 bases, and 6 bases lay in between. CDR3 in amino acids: CASSLEGRGNTIYF. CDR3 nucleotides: TGTGCCAGCAGCTTAGAGGGCCGTGGAAACACCATATATTTT.

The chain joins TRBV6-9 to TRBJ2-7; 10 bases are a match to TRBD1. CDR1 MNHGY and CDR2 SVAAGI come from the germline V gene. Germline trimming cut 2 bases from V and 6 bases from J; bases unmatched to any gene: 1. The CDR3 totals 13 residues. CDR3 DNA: TGTGCCAGCAGTTATCGGGACAGGGGCGAGCAGTACTTC. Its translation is CASSYRDRGEQYF.

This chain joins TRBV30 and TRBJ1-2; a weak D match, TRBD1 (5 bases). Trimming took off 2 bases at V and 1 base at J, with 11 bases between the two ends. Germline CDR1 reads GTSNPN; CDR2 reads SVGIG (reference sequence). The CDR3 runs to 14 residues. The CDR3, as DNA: TGTGCCTGGAGTAGGGACGGACTTAACTATGGCTACACCTTC. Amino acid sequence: CAWSRDGLNYGYTF.

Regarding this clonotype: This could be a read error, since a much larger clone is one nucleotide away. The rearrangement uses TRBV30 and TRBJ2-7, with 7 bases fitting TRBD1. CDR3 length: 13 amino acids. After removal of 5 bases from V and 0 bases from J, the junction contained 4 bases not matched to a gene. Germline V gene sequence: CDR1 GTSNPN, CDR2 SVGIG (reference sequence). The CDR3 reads CAWGWDSSYEQYF. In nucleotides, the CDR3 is TGTGCCTGGGGGTGGGACAGCTCCTACGAGCAGTACTTC.

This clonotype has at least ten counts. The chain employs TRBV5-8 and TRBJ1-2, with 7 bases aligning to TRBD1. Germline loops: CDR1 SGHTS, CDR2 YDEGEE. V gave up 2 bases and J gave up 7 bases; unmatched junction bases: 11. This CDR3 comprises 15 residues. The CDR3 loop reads CASSFTFRGASGYTF. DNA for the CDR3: TGTGCCAGCAGCTTCACCTTCAGGGGGGCGTCTGGCTACACCTTC.

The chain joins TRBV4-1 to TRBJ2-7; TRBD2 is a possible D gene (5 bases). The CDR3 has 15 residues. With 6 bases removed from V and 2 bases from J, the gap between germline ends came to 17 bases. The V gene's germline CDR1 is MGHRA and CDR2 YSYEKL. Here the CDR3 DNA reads TGCGCCAGCAGAGAAAGGGCAGCGGATGCCTACGAGCAGTACTTC. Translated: CASRERAADAYEQYF.

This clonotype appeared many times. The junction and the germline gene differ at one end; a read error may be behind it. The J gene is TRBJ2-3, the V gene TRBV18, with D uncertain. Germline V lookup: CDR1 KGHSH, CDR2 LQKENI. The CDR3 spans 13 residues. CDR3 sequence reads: CASSPRVADTQYF. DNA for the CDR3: TGTGCCAGCTCCCCACGGGTAGCAGATACGCAGTATTTT.

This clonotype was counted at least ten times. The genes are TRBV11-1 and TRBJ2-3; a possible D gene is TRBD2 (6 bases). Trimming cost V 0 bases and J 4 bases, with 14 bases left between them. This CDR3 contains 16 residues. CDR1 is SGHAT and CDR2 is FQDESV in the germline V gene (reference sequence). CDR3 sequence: CASSLARRDSPDTQYF. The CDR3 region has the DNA TGTGCCAGCAGCTTAGCACGGCGGGACTCCCCAGATACGCAGTATTTT.

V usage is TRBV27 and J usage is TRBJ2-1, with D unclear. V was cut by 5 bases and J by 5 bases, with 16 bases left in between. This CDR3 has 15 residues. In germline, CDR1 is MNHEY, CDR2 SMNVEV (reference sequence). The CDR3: CASSPSPGGNNEQFF. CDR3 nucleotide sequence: TGTGCCAGCAGTCCGTCTCCTGGCGGAAACAATGAGCAGTTCTTC.

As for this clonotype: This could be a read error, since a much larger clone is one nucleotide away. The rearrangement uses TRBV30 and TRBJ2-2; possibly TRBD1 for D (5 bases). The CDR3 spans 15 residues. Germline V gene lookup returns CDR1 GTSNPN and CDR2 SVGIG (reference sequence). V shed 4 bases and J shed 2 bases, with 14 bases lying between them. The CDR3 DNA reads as TGTGCCTGGACACGACAGCTCCTTAACACCGGGGAGCTGTTTTTT. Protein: CAWTRQLLNTGELFF.

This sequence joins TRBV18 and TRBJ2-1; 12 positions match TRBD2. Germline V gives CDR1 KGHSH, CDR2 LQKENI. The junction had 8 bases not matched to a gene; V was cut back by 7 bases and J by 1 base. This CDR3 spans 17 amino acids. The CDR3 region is CASLGLAGSLSYNEQFF. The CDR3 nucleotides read TGTGCCAGCTTAGGACTAGCGGGATCTCTGTCCTACAATGAGCAGTTCTTC. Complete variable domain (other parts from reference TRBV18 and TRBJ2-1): NAGVMQNPRHLVRRRGQEARLRCSPMKGHSHVYWYRQLPEEGLKFMVYLQKENIIDESGMPKERFSAEFPKEGPSILRIQQVVRGDSAAYFCASLGLAGSLSYNEQFFGPGTRLTVL.

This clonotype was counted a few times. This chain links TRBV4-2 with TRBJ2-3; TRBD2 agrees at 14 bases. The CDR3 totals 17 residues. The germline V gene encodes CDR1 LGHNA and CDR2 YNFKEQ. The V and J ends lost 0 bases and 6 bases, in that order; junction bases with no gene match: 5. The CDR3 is CASSQEPGLAGGDTQYF. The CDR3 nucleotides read TGTGCCAGCAGCCAAGAACCAGGACTAGCGGGAGGTGATACGCAGTATTTT.

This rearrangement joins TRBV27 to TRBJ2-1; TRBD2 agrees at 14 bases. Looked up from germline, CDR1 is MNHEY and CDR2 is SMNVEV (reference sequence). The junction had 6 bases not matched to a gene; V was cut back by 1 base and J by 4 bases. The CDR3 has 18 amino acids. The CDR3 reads CASSLWGLAGVRYNEQFF. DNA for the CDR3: TGTGCCAGCAGTTTATGGGGACTAGCGGGAGTTAGGTACAATGAGCAGTTCTTC.

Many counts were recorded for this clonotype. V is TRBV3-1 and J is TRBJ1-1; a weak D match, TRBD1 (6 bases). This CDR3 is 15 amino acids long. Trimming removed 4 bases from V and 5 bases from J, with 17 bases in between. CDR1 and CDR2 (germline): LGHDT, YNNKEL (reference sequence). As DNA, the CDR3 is TGTGCCAGCAGCCGAAACTCAGGGGCCGGGACTGAAGCTTTCTTT. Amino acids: CASSRNSGAGTEAFF.

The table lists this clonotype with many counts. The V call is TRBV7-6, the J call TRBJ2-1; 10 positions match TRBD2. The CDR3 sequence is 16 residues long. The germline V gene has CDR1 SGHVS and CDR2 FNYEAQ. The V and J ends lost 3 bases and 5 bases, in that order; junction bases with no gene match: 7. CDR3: CASSFGGTSDHNEQFF. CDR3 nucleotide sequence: TGTGCCAGCAGCTTTGGTGGGACTAGCGACCACAATGAGCAGTTCTTC.

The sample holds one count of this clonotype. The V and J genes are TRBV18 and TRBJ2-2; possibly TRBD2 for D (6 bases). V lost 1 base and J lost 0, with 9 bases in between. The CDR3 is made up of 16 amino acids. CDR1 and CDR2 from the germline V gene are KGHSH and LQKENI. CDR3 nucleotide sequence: TGTGCCAGCTCACCACTAAGGACTACGAACACCGGGGAGCTGTTTTTT. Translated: CASSPLRTTNTGELFF.

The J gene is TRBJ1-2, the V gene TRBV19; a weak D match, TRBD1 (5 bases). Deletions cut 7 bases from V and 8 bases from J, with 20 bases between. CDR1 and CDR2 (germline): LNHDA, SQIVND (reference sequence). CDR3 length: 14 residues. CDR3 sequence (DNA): TGTGCCAGTACCGAAAGGAGGGGAAGTATCGGCTACACCTTC. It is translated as CASTERRGSIGYTF.

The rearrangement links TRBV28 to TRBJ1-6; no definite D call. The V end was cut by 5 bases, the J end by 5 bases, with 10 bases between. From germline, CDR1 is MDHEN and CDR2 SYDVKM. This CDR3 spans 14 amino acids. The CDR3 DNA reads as TGTGCCAGCAGTCGGACGTATGATAATTCACCCCTCCACTTT. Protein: CASSRTYDNSPLHF.

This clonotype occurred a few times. CDR3 amino acids: CASSPPAGRTNYGYTF. The DNA of the CDR3 is TGTGCCAGCAGTCCCCCTGCGGGTCGGACTAACTATGGCTACACCTTC. The chain is built from TRBV28 and TRBJ1-2, with D unclear. CDR1 and CDR2 from the germline V gene are MDHEN and SYDVKM. The length of the CDR3 is 16 residues. The germline V and J ends were trimmed by 5 bases and 0 bases, with 16 bases remaining between them.